Below are 2 T cell receptor beta chains sequenced from a single sample in a study of CD8 T cells in ankylosing spondylitis. Whole-study results and caveats: For ankylosing spondylitis blood, a TCR beta motif of 7 to 9 highly homologous variants appeared characteristic.

These receptors are not linked to any known antigen. TCRdb reanalysed the 5' RACE reads using MiXCR and keeps one entry per CDR3 protein. The sample gives under 550,000 distinct CDR3 sequences, about 24% of which show up once; 0.89% is in the top ten. Sample: blood, either unsorted or a sorted T cell fraction (not recorded which). The source of these receptors is a male donor with ankylosing spondylitis.

This chain joins TRBV19 and TRBJ1-1, with TRBD1 as a possible D gene (5 bases). Germline V CDR1 and CDR2: LNHDA, SQIVND (reference sequence). Trimming shortened V by 5 bases and J by 5 bases, and 12 bases separated the two germline ends. This CDR3 comprises 13 residues. CDR3 DNA: TGTGCCAGTAGTCGTTCGCGGGGGACTGAAGCTTTCTTT. Translated, it gives CASSRSRGTEAFF.

The genes are TRBV27 and TRBJ2-3; no clear D. CDR1 is MNHEY, CDR2 SMNVEV, per germline (reference sequence). Trimming stripped 3 bases from V and 0 bases from J, with 13 bases between. There are 16 residues in the CDR3. CDR3 region: CASSFYSDRSTDTQYF. The CDR3 DNA reads as TGTGCCAGCAGTTTCTACAGTGACCGTAGCACAGATACGCAGTATTTT.